Listed below are T cell receptor beta chains from one sample, sequenced in a study of T cell responses to AZD1222 COVID-19 vaccine. Here immunoSEQ multiplex PCR was the method, and the copy in TCRdb shows in-frame clones only, minus some. The repertoire holds over 150,000 clones, with roughly 90% as singletons. The sequencing here drew on peripheral blood, taken on day 0 of AZD1222 vaccination. All receptors derive from an adult in good health. The CDR3 runs from the conserved cysteine through the conserved F or W. A D gene is named only where the DNA matches it firmly. Clone size appears in some rows only: once, few, many, or a class for an expanded clone.

D gene,J gene,V gene,clone size,CDR3 DNA,CDR3 protein
.,TRBJ2-7,TRBV7-2,.,TGTGCCAGCAGCTTTTCGTTCGCAGGGGGGGACGAGCAGTACTTC,CASSFSFAGGDEQYF
.,TRBJ1-2,TRBV28,.,TGTGCCAGCCGACAGTTCGAATTCTATGGCTACACCTTC,CASRQFEFYGYTF
.,TRBJ1-5,TRBV9,.,TGTGCCACCCAACACTCAAGCAATCAGCCCCAGCATTTT,CATQHSSNQPQHF
.,TRBJ2-1,TRBV7-9,.,TGTGCCAGCAGCTTAAAGGAACCTTCGAGGGCCCGCAATGAGCAGTTCTTC,CASSLKEPSRARNEQFF
.,TRBJ2-1,TRBV24-1,.,TGTGCCACCAGTGATCCCGCGTCAATATCCTCCTACAATGAGCAGTTCTTC,CATSDPASISSYNEQFF
.,TRBJ1-2,TRBV19,.,TGTGCCAGTAGTCTCCCAGGTGCGGGTAACTATGGCTACACCTTC,CASSLPGAGNYGYTF
TRBD1,TRBJ2-7,TRBV7-9,.,TGTGCCAGCAGCCACGAGGACAGGGACCCCTACGAGCAGTACTTC,CASSHEDRDPYEQYF
.,TRBJ2-7,TRBV4-1,.,TGCGCCAGCAGCTCCCAGGGCTGGGGCGAGCAGTACTTC,CASSSQGWGEQYF
TRBD2,TRBJ2-5,TRBV28,.,TGTGCCAGCAGCATGGGACTAGCGGGGCCGGGGGAGACCCAGTACTTC,CASSMGLAGPGETQYF
TRBD1,TRBJ1-2,TRBV7-9,once,TGTGCCAGCAGCCTACAGGGGTCCTATGGCTACACCTTC,CASSLQGSYGYTF
.,TRBJ1-5,TRBV6-5,.,TGTGCCAGCAGATCGACGGCCATGAGCCAGCCCCAGCATTTT,CASRSTAMSQPQHF
.,TRBJ1-1,TRBV30,.,TGTGCCTCCCACGGACAGTCGGCTGAAGCTTTCTTT,CASHGQSAEAFF
.,TRBJ1-6,TRBV14,.,TGTGCCAGCAGCCCTCGAGCCCTATCTACAGGTTCACCCCTCCACTTT,CASSPRALSTGSPLHF
TRBD2,TRBJ2-1,TRBV9,.,TGTGCCAGCAGCGTAGGAGGGAGGGCCCCCAATGAGCAGTTCTTC,CASSVGGRAPNEQFF
TRBD1,TRBJ2-1,TRBV5-4,.,TGTGCCAGCAGCTCAAAGGGACAGGGTAGACCGAATGAGCAGTTCTTC,CASSSKGQGRPNEQFF